This T cell receptor (beta chain) comes out of a study of blood T cell repertoires in COVID-19. Looking at the study overall: The study drew acute and convalescent COVID-19 samples from the United States, Italy and Spain. From T cells, B-cell-depleted T cells, or PBMCs came the material, which was cDNA or gDNA.

In the authors' methods: How many nucleated cells were present was estimated from reference gene primer amplification. Assay used: immunoSEQ multiplex PCR; TCRdb lists only in-frame clones, some missing. V and J calls and clone size are given by that table; D and trimming were obtained from the DNA. The sample yields around 270,000 clones, around 89% seen once. This CDR3 spans 14 amino acids. Per the germline V gene, CDR1 is SGHAT and CDR2 is FQDESV (reference sequence). Trimming stripped 8 bases from V and 4 bases from J, with 17 bases between. Sequencing was done on a sample of peripheral blood. The V gene is TRBV11-1, the J gene TRBJ1-1; D is ambiguous. The origin of this receptor is a man aged 40-49 years with acute or convalescent COVID-19. CDR3 nucleotide sequence: TGTGCCAGCTCTTCGAGAGTCCCTTTCACTGAAGCTTTCTTT. Translating it yields CASSSRVPFTEAFF.